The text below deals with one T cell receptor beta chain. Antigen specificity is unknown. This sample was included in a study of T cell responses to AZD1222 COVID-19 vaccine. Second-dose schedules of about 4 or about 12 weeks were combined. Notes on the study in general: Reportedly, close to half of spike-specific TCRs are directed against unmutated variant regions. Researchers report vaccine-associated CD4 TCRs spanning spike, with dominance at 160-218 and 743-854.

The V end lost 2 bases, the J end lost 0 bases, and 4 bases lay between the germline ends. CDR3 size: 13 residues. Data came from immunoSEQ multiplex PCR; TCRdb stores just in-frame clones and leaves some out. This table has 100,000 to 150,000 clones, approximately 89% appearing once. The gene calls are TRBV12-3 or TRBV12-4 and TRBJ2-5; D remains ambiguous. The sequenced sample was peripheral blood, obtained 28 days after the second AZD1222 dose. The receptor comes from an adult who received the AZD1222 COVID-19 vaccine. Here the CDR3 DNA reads TGTGCCAGCAGTTTAACAGACCAAGAGACCCAGTACTTC. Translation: CASSLTDQETQYF.